Listed here are 9 T cell receptor beta chains from one sample, sequenced in a study of shared clonotypes between healthy human individuals. The protocol was immunoSEQ multiplex PCR, while the TCRdb copy is restricted to in-frame clones and leaves out a portion. The sample has approximately 500,000 clones; roughly 95% are singletons. The sample was naive CD4+ T cells sorted from blood. Sample subset: CD45RA+ positively selected. The receptors come from a woman in her 30s in good health.

The chain joins TRBV6-6 to TRBJ2-5; tentative D call: TRBD2 (5 bases). Germline V gives CDR1 MNHNY, CDR2 SVGAGI (reference sequence). Trimming pared 0 bases from V and 12 bases from J, leaving 14 bases between. The CDR3 loop spans 13 amino acids. DNA of the CDR3: TGTGCCAGCAGTTACTCGATTAGCGAACCAAAGTACTTC. Translating gives CASSYSISEPKYF.

As for this clone: This specimen includes other DNA sequences encoding the same CDR3. The chain combines TRBV28 with TRBJ2-7, with a possible D match to TRBD1 (6 bases). CDR1 MDHEN and CDR2 SYDVKM come from the germline V gene. Deletions cut 6 bases from V and 0 bases from J, with 12 bases between. CDR3 size: 14 residues. The CDR3 loop is CASSPGTHSYEQYF. CDR3 in DNA: TGTGCCAGCAGCCCCGGGACACACTCCTACGAGCAGTACTTC.

The chain is built from TRBV5-1 and TRBJ1-1; D call uncertain. Germline loops: CDR1 SGHRS, CDR2 YFSETQ. There are 15 residues in the CDR3. V gave up 4 bases and J gave up 5 bases, with 18 bases separating them. The CDR3 region has the DNA TGCGCCAGCAGCCCAAGTGTGGGCCTCCGAACTGAAGCTTTCTTT. Translated, it gives CASSPSVGLRTEAFF.

This clone was counted a single time. This chain's CDR3 is CASSLWQTYEQYF. The CDR3 region has the DNA TGTGCCAGCAGCTTATGGCAGACCTACGAGCAGTACTTC. The chain uses TRBV7-2 and TRBJ2-5, with no clear D. The J call may be mistaken, given a closer DNA end match to TRBJ2-7. Germline V gene lookup returns CDR1 SGHTA and CDR2 FQGNSA. The CDR3 runs 13 residues.

The table lists this clone with a count of one. The chain is built from TRBV13 and TRBJ2-3; 11 nucleotides agree with TRBD2. Trimming cost V 5 bases and J 6 bases; bases outside gene matches: 7. This CDR3 contains 15 residues. The germline CDR1 and CDR2 sequences are PRHDT and FYEKMQ (reference sequence). The DNA for the CDR3 is TGTGCCAGCAGCCCTCCGACTAGCGGGAAGGATACGCAGTATTTT. Its protein product is CASSPPTSGKDTQYF.

V usage is TRBV21-1 and J usage is TRBJ1-3; the table gives TRBD1 as D, unverified against the DNA. TRBV21-1 corresponds to a pseudogene. The CDR3 has 17 residues. The CDR3 coding sequence is TGTGCCAGCAGCCCCCACTTTCTCCACAGCTCTGGAAACACCATATATTTT. This translates into CASSPHFLHSSGNTIYF.

The chain has TRBV6-5 and TRBJ2-2; D may match TRBD1 or TRBD2 (6 bases each). V shed 6 bases and J shed 7 bases, with 12 bases lying between them. CDR1 MNHEY and CDR2 SVGAGI come from the germline V gene. The CDR3 length is 13 residues. In DNA, the CDR3 is TGTGCCAGCAGAAACGGGGGCGGCGGGGAGCTGTTTTTT. Translating it yields CASRNGGGGELFF.

This clone is a singleton in its sample. This sequence joins TRBV10-3 and TRBJ1-2; TRBD1 matches at 7 bases. Per germline, CDR1 ENHRY and CDR2 SYGVKD. The CDR3 has 14 residues. The V and J ends lost 7 bases and 8 bases, in that order; junction bases with no gene match: 13. The CDR3 DNA sequence: TGTGCCATCACAGCCCTCCAGGGGGATTACGGCTACACCTTC. Amino acids: CAITALQGDYGYTF.

V gene TRBV2 combines with J gene TRBJ2-7; D is unresolved. This CDR3 has 13 residues. Trimming left V 6 bases short and J 1 base short, with 10 bases between. CDR1 is SNHLY, CDR2 FYNNEI, per germline. This chain's CDR3 is CASSLGGSYEQYF. CDR3 bases: TGTGCCAGCAGCCTGGGTGGGTCCTACGAGCAGTACTTC.